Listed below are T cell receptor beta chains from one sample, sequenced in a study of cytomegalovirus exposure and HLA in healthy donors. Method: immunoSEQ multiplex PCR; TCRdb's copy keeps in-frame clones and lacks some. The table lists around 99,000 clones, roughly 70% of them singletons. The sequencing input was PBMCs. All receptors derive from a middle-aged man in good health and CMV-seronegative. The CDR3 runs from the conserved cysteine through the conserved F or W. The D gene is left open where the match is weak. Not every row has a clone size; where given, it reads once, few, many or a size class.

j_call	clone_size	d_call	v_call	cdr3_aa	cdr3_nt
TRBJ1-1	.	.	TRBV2	CASTGAARMNTEAFF	TGTGCCAGCACGGGAGCGGCGAGGATGAACACTGAAGCTTTCTTT
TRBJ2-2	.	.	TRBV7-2	CASSLVWHTGELFF	TGTGCCAGCAGCTTAGTCTGGCACACCGGGGAGCTGTTTTTT
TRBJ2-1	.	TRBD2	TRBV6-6	CASSFTLAGGYEQFF	TGTGCCAGCAGTTTCACCCTAGCGGGGGGTTACGAGCAGTTCTTC
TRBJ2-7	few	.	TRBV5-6	CASSLGGNPTYEQYF	TGTGCCAGCAGCTTGGGGGGCAATCCCACCTACGAGCAGTACTTC
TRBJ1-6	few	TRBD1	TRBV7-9	CASTTNRGNSPLHF	TGTGCCAGCACCACCAACAGGGGTAATTCACCCCTCCACTTT
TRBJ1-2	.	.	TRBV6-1	CASSRQENYGYTF	TGTGCCAGCAGCCGACAGGAAAACTATGGCTACACCTTC
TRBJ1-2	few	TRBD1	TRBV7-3	CASSPGGRIGGYTF	TGTGCCAGCAGCCCAGGGGGCCGGATCGGGGGCTACACCTTC
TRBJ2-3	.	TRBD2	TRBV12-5	CASGSGGAGTPTDTQYF	TGTGCTAGTGGTAGCGGGGGGGCAGGAACACCCACAGATACGCAGTATTTT
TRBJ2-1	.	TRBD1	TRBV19	CASIPHEGAGYNEQFF	TGTGCCAGTATACCTCATGAGGGGGCGGGTTACAATGAGCAGTTCTTC
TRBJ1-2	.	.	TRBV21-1	CASSKVRGSPPYYGYTF	TGTGCCAGCAGCAAAGTGAGAGGGTCCCCGCCCTACTATGGCTACACCTTC
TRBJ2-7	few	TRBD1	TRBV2	CASSPDRDGEQYF	TGTGCCAGCAGTCCGGACAGGGACGGCGAGCAGTACTTC
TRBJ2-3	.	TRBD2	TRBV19	CASSISGGASDTQYF	TGTGCCAGTAGTATTAGCGGGGGGGCGTCAGATACGCAGTATTTT
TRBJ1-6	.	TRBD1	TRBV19	CASTSPGQVNSPLHF	TGTGCCAGTACCTCCCCAGGACAGGTTAATTCACCCCTCCACTTT
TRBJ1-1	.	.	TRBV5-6	CASSLGVNTEAFF	TGTGCCAGCAGCTTGGGAGTGAACACTGAAGCTTTCTTT
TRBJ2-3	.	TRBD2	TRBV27	CASSFDSGRGRTDTQYF	TGTGCCAGCAGTTTCGATAGCGGGCGGGGCAGGACAGATACGCAGTATTTT
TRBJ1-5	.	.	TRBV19	CASSPGSHQPQHF	TGTGCCAGTTCCCCAGGGTCCCATCAGCCCCAGCATTTT
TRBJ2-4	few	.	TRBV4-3	CASSQHQGAKNIQYF	TGCGCCAGCAGCCAACATCAGGGGGCCAAAAACATTCAGTACTTC
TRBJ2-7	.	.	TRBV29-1	CSVEDLESEQYF	TGCAGCGTTGAAGATCTTGAGAGTGAGCAGTACTTC
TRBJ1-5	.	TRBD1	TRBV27	CASSLSGQGANQPQHF	TGTGCCAGCAGTCTCTCGGGACAGGGGGCAAATCAGCCCCAGCATTTT
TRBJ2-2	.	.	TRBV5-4	CASSLSVDRELFF	TGTGCCAGCAGCTTGTCTGTTGACAGGGAGCTGTTTTTT
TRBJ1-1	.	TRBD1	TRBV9	CASSVAGGPNTEAFF	TGTGCCAGCAGCGTAGCAGGGGGCCCGAACACTGAAGCTTTCTTT
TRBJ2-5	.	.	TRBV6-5	CASTSRAKETQYF	TGTGCCAGCACGAGCAGGGCCAAAGAGACCCAGTACTTC
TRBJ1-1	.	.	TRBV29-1	CSVERDLNTEAFF	TGCAGCGTTGAACGGGACTTGAACACTGAAGCTTTCTTT
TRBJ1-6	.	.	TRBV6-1	CASIGPRNSPLHF	TGTGCCAGCATTGGGCCCCGGAATTCACCCCTCCACTTT
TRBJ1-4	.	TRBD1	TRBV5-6	CASSKDRGPMANEKLFF	TGTGCCAGCAGCAAGGACAGGGGGCCTATGGCTAATGAAAAACTGTTTTTT
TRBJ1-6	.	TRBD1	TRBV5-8	CASSRTGGADSPLHF	TGTGCCAGCAGCCGGACAGGGGGCGCAGATTCACCCCTCCACTTT
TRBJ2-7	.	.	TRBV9	CASSVGPQASSYEQYF	TGTGCCAGCAGCGTAGGACCCCAGGCGAGCTCCTACGAGCAGTACTTC
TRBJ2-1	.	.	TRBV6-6	CASHRQRSYNEQFF	TGTGCCAGCCACAGGCAACGCTCCTACAATGAGCAGTTCTTC
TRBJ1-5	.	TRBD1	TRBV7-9	CASSKQGNQPQHF	TGTGCCAGCAGCAAACAGGGGAATCAGCCCCAGCATTTT
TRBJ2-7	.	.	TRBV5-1	CASSFGQQGYPYEQYF	TGCGCCAGCAGCTTTGGCCAACAGGGTTATCCCTACGAGCAGTACTTC
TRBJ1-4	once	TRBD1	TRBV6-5	CASSSSGGAGYEKLFF	TGTGCCAGCAGTTCCTCAGGGGGCGCTGGCTATGAAAAACTGTTTTTT
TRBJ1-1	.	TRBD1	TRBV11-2	CASRAPTGFLTEAFF	TGTGCCAGCAGAGCACCGACAGGGTTTCTCACTGAAGCTTTCTTT
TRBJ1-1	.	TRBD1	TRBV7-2	CASSPGGTGGARGEAFF	TGTGCCAGCAGCCCCGGGGGTACAGGGGGCGCGAGGGGTGAAGCTTTCTTT
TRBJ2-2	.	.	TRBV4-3	CASSQDGGELFF	TGCGCCAGCAGCCAAGACGGGGGGGAGCTGTTTTTT
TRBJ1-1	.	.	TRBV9	CASSVGGGWGPHTEAFF	TGTGCCAGCAGCGTAGGCGGCGGTTGGGGGCCCCACACTGAAGCTTTCTTT
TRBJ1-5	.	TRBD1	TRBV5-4	CASIGTGVNQPQHF	TGTGCCAGCATCGGGACAGGGGTTAATCAGCCCCAGCATTTT
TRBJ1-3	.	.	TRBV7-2	CASSAWGGPEVSGNTIYF	TGTGCCAGCAGCGCGTGGGGGGGGCCCGAGGTTTCTGGAAACACCATATATTTT
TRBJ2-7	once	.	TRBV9	CASSAPSSYEQYF	TGTGCCAGCAGCGCCCCTTCTAGCTACGAGCAGTACTTC
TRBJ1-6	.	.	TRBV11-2	CASSPGGPLHF	TGTGCCAGCAGCCCCGGCGGACCCCTCCACTTT
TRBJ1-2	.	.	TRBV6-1	CASSESGRVDGYTF	TGTGCCAGCAGTGAATCTGGCAGGGTGGATGGCTACACCTTC
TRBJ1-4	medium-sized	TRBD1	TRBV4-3	CASSQEGWTGGTGKLFF	TGCGCCAGCAGCCAAGAGGGGTGGACAGGGGGCACGGGGAAACTGTTTTTT
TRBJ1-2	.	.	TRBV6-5	CASSPLQGFGYTF	TGTGCCAGCAGTCCCTTACAGGGCTTTGGCTACACCTTC
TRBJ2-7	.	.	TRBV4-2	CASSHGGEQYF	TGTGCCAGCAGCCACGGGGGCGAGCAGTACTTC
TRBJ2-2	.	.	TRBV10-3	CAISERTTGELFF	TGTGCCATCAGTGAGAGAACTACCGGGGAGCTGTTTTTT
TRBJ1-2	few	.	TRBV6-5	CASSPTASYGYTF	TGTGCCAGCAGCCCGACCGCTAGCTATGGCTACACCTTC
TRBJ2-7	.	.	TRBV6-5	CASSTGQIYEQYF	TGTGCCAGCAGTACCGGACAGATCTACGAGCAGTACTTC
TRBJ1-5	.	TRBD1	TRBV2	CASSEDRGGQPQHF	TGTGCCAGCAGTGAGGACAGGGGAGGTCAGCCCCAGCATTTT
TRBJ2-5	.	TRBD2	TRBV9	CASSVVSGSAGETQYF	TGTGCCAGCAGCGTAGTTTCTGGATCAGCGGGGGAGACCCAGTACTTC
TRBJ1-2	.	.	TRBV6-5	CASSYSMGRTYGYTF	TGTGCCAGCAGTTACTCGATGGGGAGGACTTATGGCTACACCTTC
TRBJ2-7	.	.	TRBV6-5	CASSPTPLGNEQYF	TGTGCCAGCAGTCCGACACCCCTGGGCAACGAGCAGTACTTC
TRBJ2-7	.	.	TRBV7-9	CASSLARSYEQYF	TGTGCCAGCAGCTTAGCAAGGAGTTACGAGCAGTACTTC
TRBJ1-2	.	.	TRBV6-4	CASSDELAGRNGYTF	TGTGCCAGCAGTGATGAGTTGGCAGGGCGGAATGGCTACACCTTC
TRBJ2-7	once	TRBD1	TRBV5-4	CASSDRGRYEQYF	TGTGCCAGCAGCGACAGGGGAAGGTACGAGCAGTACTTC
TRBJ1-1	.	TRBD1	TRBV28	CASSFGTGDTEAFF	TGTGCCAGCAGTTTCGGGACAGGAGACACTGAAGCTTTCTTT
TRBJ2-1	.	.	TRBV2	CASLRQTPGLGEQFF	TGTGCCAGCCTCCGCCAGACCCCGGGGTTGGGCGAGCAGTTCTTC
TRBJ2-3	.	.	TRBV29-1	CSVLSEEEDTQYF	TGCAGCGTTTTGAGCGAAGAGGAAGATACGCAGTATTTT
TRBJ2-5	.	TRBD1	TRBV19	CASSLQGAGQTQYF	TGTGCCAGTAGTTTACAGGGGGCGGGGCAGACCCAGTACTTC